The 6 T cell receptor beta chains given below trace back to one sample, sequenced in a study of blood T cell repertoires in COVID-19 (TCRdb year 2020). The library relied on the immunoSEQ multiplex PCR assay. Drawn from immuneACCESS, this table holds only the in-frame rearrangements with V and J called that TCRdb kept. Clones are partly lost; checked studies trace under half to an unresolved V gene and leave the rest unexplained. The sample records a few hundred thousand clones, around 87% of which are singletons. The ten largest make up 7.8% of the sample. The sequenced sample was peripheral blood. Source of these receptors: a woman aged 45-65 years who had recovered from COVID-19.

The chain is built from TRBV6-1 and TRBJ2-2, with D tentatively TRBD2 (5 bases). In germline, CDR1 is MNHNS, CDR2 SASEGT. V was trimmed by 2 bases and J by 8 bases, leaving 12 bases between them. CDR3 size: 14 residues. The CDR3 here is CASSEPGYTGELFF. DNA of the CDR3: TGTGCCAGCAGTGAACCGGGATATACTGGGGAGCTGTTTTTT.

For the CDR3, the DNA is TGTGCCAGCAGAACACAGGGAGGCAATCAGCCCCAGCATTTT. Encoded protein: CASRTQGGNQPQHF. The gene calls are TRBV7-2 and TRBJ1-5; D is perhaps TRBD1 (6 bases). The CDR3 length is 14 residues. CDR1 is SGHTA, CDR2 FQGNSA, per germline. Trimming took 6 bases from V and 2 from J, leaving 11 bases between them. Using reference TRBV7-2 and TRBJ1-5 for the parts outside the CDR3, the full variable domain is GAGVSQSPSNKVTEKGKDVELRCDPISGHTALYWYRQSLGQGLEFLIYFQGNSAPDKSGLPSDRFSAERTGGSVSTLTIQRTQQEDSAVYLCASRTQGGNQPQHFGDGTRLSIL.

The genes are TRBV4-3 and TRBJ2-7; 8 bases fit TRBD1. CDR1 and CDR2 (germline): LGHNA, YSLEER. V gave up 1 base and J gave up 4 bases; unmatched junction bases: 6. This CDR3 contains 15 residues. CDR3 residues: CASSQGTDREYEQYF. The CDR3 bases are TGCGCCAGCAGCCAAGGGACGGACAGGGAGTACGAGCAGTACTTC.

The V and J genes are TRBV28 and TRBJ1-2; perhaps TRBD1 as D (5 bases). CDR1 MDHEN and CDR2 SYDVKM come from the germline V gene. With 5 bases removed from V and 0 bases from J, the gap between germline ends came to 7 bases. This CDR3 is built from 13 residues. The CDR3 spells CASSTGANYGYTF. The CDR3 coding sequence is TGTGCCAGCAGTACAGGAGCTAACTATGGCTACACCTTC.

The rearrangement joins TRBV6-5 to TRBJ1-2, with D unclear. Per germline, CDR1 MNHEY and CDR2 SVGAGI. CDR3 length equals 15 residues. V lost 0 bases and J lost 2, with 10 bases in between. The CDR3 region is CASSYSPGSNYGYTF. CDR3 bases: TGTGCCAGCAGTTACTCCCCAGGATCAAACTATGGCTACACCTTC.

The chain couples TRBV28 to TRBJ1-1, with TRBD1 as a possible D gene (5 bases). Germline assignment: CDR1 MDHEN and CDR2 SYDVKM. The CDR3 contains 13 residues. The germline V and J ends were trimmed by 6 bases and 7 bases, with 15 bases remaining between them. The CDR3 coding sequence is TGTGCCAGCAGCCAGGGCCGAAGAGATGAAGCTTTCTTT. It encodes CASSQGRRDEAFF.